The source of this TCR beta chain is a study of Ad26.COV2.S vaccination and SARS-CoV-2 variants. Across the whole study: Intramuscularly, Ad26.COV2.S was given either once or twice, 56 days apart.

For this clone: Its specificity is unknown.

Overall study results and limits: Estimates derived from TCR breadth and depth analyses may have underestimated total T cell responses. Vaccine and placebo recipients had similar non-spike TCR breadth. It was reported that spike-specific CD8+ and CD4+ T cell responses were substantially broad after vaccination.

Repertoires were generated with immunoSEQ multiplex PCR, while TCRdb's copy carries only in-frame clones and drops some. The data hold 380,000 or so clones, with 70% to 90% observed a single time. The treatment is: about 20 received Ad26.COV2.S at low or high dose, single or two shots; 5 received placebo; per-sample allocation not given. Sampling took place 63 days after the first vaccine or placebo injection. The source material was peripheral blood, sampled in a trial of Ad26.COV2.S vaccine versus placebo. This receptor was obtained from a person between 18 and 65 years old who received the Ad26.COV2.S COVID-19 vaccine or a placebo.

CDR3 region: CASSLSLGDRGRMATTF. The DNA for the CDR3 is TGTGCCAGCAGCTTAAGTTTGGGGGACAGGGGGCGGATGGCTACCACCTTC. The chain uses TRBV7-9 and TRBJ1-2, with 12 bases that match TRBD1. Germline V gene data show CDR1 as SEHNR and CDR2 as FQNEAQ (reference sequence). The J segment lost 13 bases and the V segment lost 2 bases, leaving 17 bases of the junction unmatched. The CDR3 extends over 17 amino acids.